This passage covers 20 T cell receptor beta chains from one sample sequenced in a study of blood T cell repertoires in COVID-19. Method: immunoSEQ multiplex PCR; TCRdb's copy keeps in-frame clones and lacks some. Of 200,000 or so clones in the sample, about 88% were seen once. The specimen was peripheral blood. Source of these receptors: a man between 45 and 60 years old with COVID-19, enrolled during active disease.

This clone was counted only a few times. The chain employs TRBV7-2 and TRBJ2-2, with TRBD2 identical over 9 bases. Germline V gene data show CDR1 as SGHTA and CDR2 as FQGNSA. J lost 5 bases, V lost 1 base, and 2 bases had no gene match. The CDR3 covers 15 residues. The CDR3 here is CASSLVAGVTGELFF. The CDR3 nucleotides are TGTGCCAGCAGCTTAGTAGCGGGGGTAACCGGGGAGCTGTTTTTT.

The chain has TRBV7-2 and TRBJ2-7, with TRBD2 matching over 8 bases. Germline CDR1 reads SGHTA; CDR2 reads FQGNSA. The CDR3 has 14 amino acids. The junction had 5 bases not matched to a gene; V was cut back by 2 bases and J by 5 bases. The CDR3 protein is CASSLSRTSNEQYF. DNA of the CDR3: TGTGCCAGCAGCTTATCGAGGACTAGCAACGAGCAGTACTTC.

The rearrangement uses TRBV5-6 and TRBJ2-2; 13 positions agree with TRBD2. CDR1 SGHDT and CDR2 YYEEEE come from the germline V gene. The CDR3 runs to 15 residues. The V and J ends lost 4 bases and 8 bases, in that order; junction bases with no gene match: 5. CDR3 nucleotides: TGTGCCAGCAGCCGAGGGACTAGCGGGATAGGGGAGCTGTTTTTT. Translated: CASSRGTSGIGELFF. Using reference TRBV5-6 and TRBJ2-2 for the parts outside the CDR3, the full variable domain is DAGVTQSPTHLIKTRGQQVTLRCSPKSGHDTVSWYQQALGQGPQFIFQYYEEEERQRGNFPDRFSGHQFPNYSSELNVNALLLGDSALYLCASSRGTSGIGELFFGEGSRLTVL.

Turning to this clone: The sample holds other DNA sequences that translate to the same CDR3. The V and J genes are TRBV3-1 (or the pseudogene TRBV3-2) and TRBJ2-5; 8 positions match TRBD2. This CDR3 comprises 15 residues. V gave up 0 bases and J gave up 5 bases; unmatched junction bases: 5. Germline V gene sequence: CDR1 LGHDT, CDR2 YNNKEL (reference sequence). The CDR3 sequence is CASSQDGLAGETQYF. In nucleotides, the CDR3 is TGTGCCAGCAGCCAAGATGGTCTAGCGGGCGAGACCCAGTACTTC.

This chain uses TRBV19 with TRBJ2-3; 8 bases are a match to TRBD1. The CDR3 is 13 amino acids. From germline, CDR1 is LNHDA and CDR2 SQIVND (reference sequence). With V trimmed by 8 bases and J by 6 bases, 7 bases remained unmatched. The chain's CDR3 is CASSDRVGDTQYF. DNA for the CDR3: TGTGCCAGTTCGGACAGGGTTGGGGATACGCAGTATTTT. Supplemented by reference TRBV19 and TRBJ2-3, the full variable domain reads DGGITQSPKYLFRKEGQNVTLSCEQNLNHDAMYWYRQDPGQGLRLIYYSQIVNDFQKGDIAEGYSVSREKKESFPLTVTSAQKNPTAFYLCASSDRVGDTQYFGPGTRLTVL.

The J gene is TRBJ2-1, the V gene TRBV5-1; 8 bases fit TRBD1. Per the germline V gene, CDR1 is SGHRS and CDR2 is YFSETQ. This CDR3 has 15 residues. The junction had 8 bases not matched to a gene; V was cut back by 2 bases and J by 7 bases. CDR3 DNA: TGCGCCAGCAGCTTCAGACAGGGGTTTGGGAATGAGCAGTTCTTC. It codes for CASSFRQGFGNEQFF.

This clone was seen a few times. This sequence joins TRBV4-1 and TRBJ2-2; D unresolved. The germline V gene has CDR1 MGHRA and CDR2 YSYEKL. V was shortened by 2 bases and J by 1 base, with 5 bases between the two germline ends. The CDR3 has 14 residues. The CDR3 sequence: CASSQLLNTGELFF. The DNA for the CDR3 is TGCGCCAGCAGCCAACTATTGAACACCGGGGAGCTGTTTTTT.

This clone was observed a handful of times. The rearrangement joins TRBV19 to TRBJ1-1, with 8 bases fitting TRBD1. V shed 7 bases and J 0 bases; nucleotides not matched to a gene: 4. Germline CDR1 LNHDA, CDR2 SQIVND (reference sequence). The CDR3 runs 14 residues. The CDR3 region has the DNA TGTGCCAGTACCGAGACAGGGGTGAACACTGAAGCTTTCTTT. Translating it yields CASTETGVNTEAFF. Combining the CDR3 with reference TRBV19 and TRBJ1-1 gives the whole variable domain DGGITQSPKYLFRKEGQNVTLSCEQNLNHDAMYWYRQDPGQGLRLIYYSQIVNDFQKGDIAEGYSVSREKKESFPLTVTSAQKNPTAFYLCASTETGVNTEAFFGQGTRLTVV.

This clone was observed once. The V call is TRBV3-1 (or the pseudogene TRBV3-2), the J call TRBJ1-4; tentative D call: TRBD1 (5 bases). Trimming stripped 8 bases from V and 2 bases from J, with 12 bases between. The CDR3 spans 14 residues. Germline loops: CDR1 LGHDT, CDR2 YNNKEL (reference sequence). CDR3 DNA sequence: TGTGCCAGCGAGGATAGGGGCACTAATGAAAAACTGTTTTTT. This encodes CASEDRGTNEKLFF.

The rearrangement joins TRBV5-1 to TRBJ2-3; TRBD1 matches at 8 bases. Trimming at V came to 2 bases and at J to 0 bases, leaving 2 bases not matched to a gene. CDR3 length: 15 amino acids. Germline V gene lookup returns CDR1 SGHRS and CDR2 YFSETQ. CDR3 bases: TGCGCCAGCAGCTTAGGACAGGGTAGCACAGATACGCAGTATTTT. Amino acids: CASSLGQGSTDTQYF.

The gene calls are TRBV4-3 and TRBJ1-3, with D perhaps TRBD1 (6 bases). The CDR3 loop spans 16 amino acids. Germline CDR1 reads LGHNA; CDR2 reads YSLEER. The V and J ends lost 4 bases and 0 bases respectively, with 13 bases between them. The CDR3 sequence: CASSRATGVSGNTIYF. In DNA, the CDR3 is TGCGCCAGCAGCCGAGCGACAGGCGTCTCTGGAAACACCATATATTTT.

This clone was counted only a few times. The rearrangement joins TRBV28 to TRBJ1-5; 7 bases fit TRBD1. Per germline, CDR1 MDHEN and CDR2 SYDVKM. Losses at the gene ends were 0 bases for V and 5 bases for J; bases not matched to a gene: 4. The CDR3 length is 15 residues. The chain's CDR3 is CASSLWTGSYQPQHF. In nucleotides, the CDR3 is TGTGCCAGCAGTTTATGGACAGGGTCTTATCAGCCCCAGCATTTT.

V and J are TRBV24-1 and TRBJ1-5; no firm D call. Germline CDR1 reads KGHDR; CDR2 reads SFDVKD. CDR3 length equals 14 residues. V was cut by 4 bases and J by 3 bases, with 9 bases left in between. Written as DNA, the CDR3 is TGTGCCACCAGTGAAGCAGGTCCCAATCAGCCCCAGCATTTT. Translated, it gives CATSEAGPNQPQHF.

The CDR3 region has the DNA TGTGCCAGCAGCTTGGTGTCACTCTACGAGCAGTACTTC. Amino acids: CASSLVSLYEQYF. V is TRBV5-6 and J is TRBJ2-7, with D hard to call. This CDR3 is 13 amino acids long. Germline lookup yields CDR1 SGHDT and CDR2 YYEEEE. Trimming pared 0 bases from V and 3 bases from J, leaving 7 bases between. The full variable domain, rest sourced from reference TRBV5-6 and TRBJ2-7, is DAGVTQSPTHLIKTRGQQVTLRCSPKSGHDTVSWYQQALGQGPQFIFQYYEEEERQRGNFPDRFSGHQFPNYSSELNVNALLLGDSALYLCASSLVSLYEQYFGPGTRLTVT.

The rearrangement joins TRBV19 to TRBJ2-3, with 11 positions matching TRBD2. The CDR3 covers 16 residues. Trimming cost V 3 bases and J 5 bases; bases outside gene matches: 7. The germline V gene has CDR1 LNHDA and CDR2 SQIVND (reference sequence). CDR3 region: CASSIPLTSGKDTQYF. The DNA for the CDR3 is TGTGCCAGTAGTATTCCATTGACTAGCGGGAAAGATACGCAGTATTTT.

The chain employs TRBV24-1 and TRBJ2-5, with D possibly TRBD2 on 6 matching bases. The germline V gene has CDR1 KGHDR and CDR2 SFDVKD. V dropped 8 bases and J dropped 3 bases, with 18 bases sitting between them. CDR3 size: 15 residues. This chain's CDR3 is CATNFSGDGEETQYF. CDR3 DNA: TGTGCCACCAACTTCTCGGGAGATGGAGAAGAGACCCAGTACTTC.

The rearrangement uses TRBV5-1 and TRBJ2-1, with D tentatively TRBD1 (8 bases). There are 17 residues in the CDR3. Trimming took off 1 base at V and 5 bases at J, with 19 bases between the two ends. Germline CDR1 SGHRS, CDR2 YFSETQ. The CDR3 loop is CASSLFPGQAGDNEQFF. CDR3 sequence (DNA): TGCGCCAGCAGCTTGTTCCCGGGACAGGCGGGGGACAATGAGCAGTTCTTC.

The V and J genes are TRBV11-1 and TRBJ2-7, with D tentatively TRBD1 (5 bases). Trimming removed 5 bases from V and 6 bases from J, with 11 bases in between. CDR1 and CDR2 from the germline V gene are SGHAT and FQDESV (reference sequence). This CDR3 comprises 12 residues. CDR3 sequence (DNA): TGTGCCAGCAGCATAGACAGCCGCGAGCAGTACTTC. Protein: CASSIDSREQYF.

The rearrangement uses TRBV19 and TRBJ2-7; the match to TRBD1 covers 8 bases. Germline values: CDR1 LNHDA, CDR2 SQIVND (reference sequence). The CDR3 extends over 13 amino acids. The ends lost 8 bases at V and 6 bases at J; junction bases unmatched: 9. CDR3 region: CASGHRGNGEQYF. DNA of the CDR3: TGTGCCAGTGGCCACAGGGGGAATGGCGAGCAGTACTTC. Using reference TRBV19 and TRBJ2-7 for the parts outside the CDR3, the full variable domain is DGGITQSPKYLFRKEGQNVTLSCEQNLNHDAMYWYRQDPGQGLRLIYYSQIVNDFQKGDIAEGYSVSREKKESFPLTVTSAQKNPTAFYLCASGHRGNGEQYFGPGTRLTVT.

The chain has TRBV14 and TRBJ1-2, with TRBD1 matching 7 bases. Germline CDR1 is SGHDN and CDR2 is FVKESK. CDR3 length: 14 residues. Trimming at V came to 5 bases and at J to 3 bases, leaving 6 bases not matched to a gene. CDR3 loop: CASSENRGHYGYTF. The CDR3 coding sequence is TGTGCCAGCAGCGAGAACAGGGGCCACTATGGCTACACCTTC.